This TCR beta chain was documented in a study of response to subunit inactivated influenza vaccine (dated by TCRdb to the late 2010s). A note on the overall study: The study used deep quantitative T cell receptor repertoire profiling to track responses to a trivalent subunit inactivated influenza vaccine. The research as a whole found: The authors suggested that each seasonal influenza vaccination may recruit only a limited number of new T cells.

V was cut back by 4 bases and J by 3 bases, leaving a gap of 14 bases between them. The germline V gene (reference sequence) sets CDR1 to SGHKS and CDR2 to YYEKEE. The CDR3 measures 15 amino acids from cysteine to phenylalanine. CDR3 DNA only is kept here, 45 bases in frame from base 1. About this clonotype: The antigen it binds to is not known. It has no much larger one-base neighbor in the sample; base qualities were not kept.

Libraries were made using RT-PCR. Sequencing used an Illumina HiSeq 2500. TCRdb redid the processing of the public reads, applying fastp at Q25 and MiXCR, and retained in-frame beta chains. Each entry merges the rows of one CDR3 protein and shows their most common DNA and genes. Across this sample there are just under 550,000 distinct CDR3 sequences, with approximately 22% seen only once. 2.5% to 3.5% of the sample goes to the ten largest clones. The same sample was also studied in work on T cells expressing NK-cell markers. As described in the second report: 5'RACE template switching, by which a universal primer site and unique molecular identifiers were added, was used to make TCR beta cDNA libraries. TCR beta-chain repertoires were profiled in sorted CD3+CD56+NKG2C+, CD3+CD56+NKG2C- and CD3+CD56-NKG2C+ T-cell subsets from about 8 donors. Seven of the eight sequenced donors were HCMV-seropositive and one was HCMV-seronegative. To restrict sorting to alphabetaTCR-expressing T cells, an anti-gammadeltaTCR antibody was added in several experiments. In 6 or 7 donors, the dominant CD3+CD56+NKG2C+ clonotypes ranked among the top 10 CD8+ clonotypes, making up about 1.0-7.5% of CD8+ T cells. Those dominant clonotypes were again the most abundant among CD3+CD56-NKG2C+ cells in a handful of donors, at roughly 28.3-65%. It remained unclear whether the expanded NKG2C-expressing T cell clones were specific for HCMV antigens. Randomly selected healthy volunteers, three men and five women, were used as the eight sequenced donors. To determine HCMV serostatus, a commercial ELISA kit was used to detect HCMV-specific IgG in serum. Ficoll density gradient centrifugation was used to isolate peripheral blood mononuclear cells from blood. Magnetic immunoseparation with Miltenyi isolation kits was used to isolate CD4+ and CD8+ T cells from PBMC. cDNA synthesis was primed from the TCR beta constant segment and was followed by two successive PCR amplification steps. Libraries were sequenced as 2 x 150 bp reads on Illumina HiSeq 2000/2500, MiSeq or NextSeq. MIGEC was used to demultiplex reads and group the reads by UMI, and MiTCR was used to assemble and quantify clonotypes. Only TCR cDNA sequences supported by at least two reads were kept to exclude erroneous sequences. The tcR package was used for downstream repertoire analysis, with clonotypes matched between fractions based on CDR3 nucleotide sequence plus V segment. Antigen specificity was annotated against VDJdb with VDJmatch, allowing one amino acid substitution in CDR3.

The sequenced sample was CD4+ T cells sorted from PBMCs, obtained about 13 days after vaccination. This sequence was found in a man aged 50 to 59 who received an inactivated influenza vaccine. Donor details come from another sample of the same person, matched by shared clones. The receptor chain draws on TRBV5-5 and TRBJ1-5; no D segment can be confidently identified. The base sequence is TGTGCCAGCAGCCGCGCATTAGGGAACAATCAGCCCCAGCATTTT. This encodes CASSRALGNNQPQHF.